These 3 T cell receptor beta chains share one sample of origin, sequenced in a study of T cell changes during pregnancy in multiple sclerosis. This table comes from immunoSEQ multiplex PCR, and its TCRdb copy is limited to in-frame clones, with some not included. The sample carries about 40,000 clones, about 87% recorded once. The sample was peripheral blood, taken in the first trimester of pregnancy. These receptors were taken from a female donor in good health, enrolled as a control in a pregnancy study.

The chain carries TRBV5-1 and TRBJ1-5; TRBD1 is a possible D gene (6 bases). Germline V gene sequence: CDR1 SGHRS, CDR2 YFSETQ. This CDR3 is built from 17 residues. Trimming pared 0 bases from V and 6 bases from J, leaving 19 bases between. Here the CDR3 DNA reads TGCGCCAGCAGCTTGGAAGCCTCTACAGGGTTCCCTCAGCCCCAGCATTTT. It specifies CASSLEASTGFPQPQHF.

The chain couples TRBV27 to TRBJ2-1, with 9 bases lining up with TRBD1. The junction had 5 bases not matched to a gene; V was cut back by 6 bases and J by 5 bases. This CDR3 spans 14 amino acids. Germline assignment: CDR1 MNHEY and CDR2 SMNVEV (reference sequence). CDR3 in DNA: TGTGCCAGCAGGTTTTGGACAGGGGACAATGAGCAGTTCTTC. Its translation is CASRFWTGDNEQFF.

The chain recombines TRBV6-1 with TRBJ2-1, with 7 bases aligning to TRBD2. This CDR3 region has 16 residues. V was clipped by 0 bases and J by 0 bases; unmatched bases: 2. Germline V lookup: CDR1 MNHNS, CDR2 SASEGT. Written as DNA, the CDR3 is TGTGCCAGCAGTGAAGCGGGGAGGGGCTCCTACAATGAGCAGTTCTTC. It encodes CASSEAGRGSYNEQFF.